This TCR beta chain was retrieved from a study of radiotherapy plus CTLA-4 blockade in lung cancer. Study-wide background: Disease control was seen in approximately 29% of patients, objective responses in 18%. Study-level findings and limits: Blood saw expansion of tumor-derived TCR clones after radiotherapy plus ipilimumab.

Note on this clone: The antigen is not known.

Method: immunoSEQ multiplex PCR; TCRdb's copy keeps in-frame clones and lacks some. The sample carries 60,000 to 70,000 clones, approximately 79% recorded once. This TCR came from a human donor with non-small cell lung cancer who had a complete response to radiotherapy plus ipilimumab. The material was peripheral blood, obtained from a patient treated with radiotherapy plus ipilimumab.

CDR3 nucleotide sequence: TGTGCCAGCAGCTTCCCCCCAGGGAACACTGAAGCTTTCTTT. It encodes CASSFPPGNTEAFF. The V gene is TRBV11-3, the J gene TRBJ1-1; D gene ambiguous. This CDR3 region has 14 residues. Trimming took off 3 bases at V and 1 base at J, with 9 bases between the two ends. The germline V gene has CDR1 SGHNT and CDR2 YENEEA.